One and the same sample provided the 3 T cell receptor beta chains below, sequenced in a study of blood T cell repertoires in COVID-19. Here immunoSEQ multiplex PCR was the method, and the copy in TCRdb shows in-frame clones only, minus some. Found here are about 74,000 clones, approximately 84% of them singletons; the top ten hold about 37%. The source material was peripheral blood. These receptors originate from a man between 70 and 80 years old with acute or convalescent COVID-19.

This chain uses TRBV14 with TRBJ2-2, with 8 bases that match TRBD2. Trimming took 8 bases from V and 3 from J; bases not matched to a gene: 5. CDR3 size: 14 residues. Germline V gene lookup returns CDR1 SGHDN and CDR2 FVKESK. This chain's CDR3 is CASSRGGDTGELFF. The DNA for the CDR3 is TGTGCCAGCTCCCGGGGGGGAGACACCGGGGAGCTGTTTTTT.

V gene TRBV21-1 combines with J gene TRBJ1-6. TRBV21-1 is flagged as a pseudogene. This CDR3 spans 14 amino acids. CDR3 residues: CASSKKGRTTPLHF. The CDR3 coding sequence is TGTGCCAGCAGCAAAAAAGGGAGGACAACACCCCTCCACTTT.

This chain joins TRBV2 and TRBJ2-5; D is uncertain. The germline V gene has CDR1 SNHLY and CDR2 FYNNEI. V dropped 2 bases and J dropped 5 bases, with 6 bases sitting between them. This CDR3 spans 12 amino acids. The CDR3: CASSELRETQYF. The DNA of the CDR3 is TGTGCCAGCAGTGAACTCAGGGAGACCCAGTACTTC.